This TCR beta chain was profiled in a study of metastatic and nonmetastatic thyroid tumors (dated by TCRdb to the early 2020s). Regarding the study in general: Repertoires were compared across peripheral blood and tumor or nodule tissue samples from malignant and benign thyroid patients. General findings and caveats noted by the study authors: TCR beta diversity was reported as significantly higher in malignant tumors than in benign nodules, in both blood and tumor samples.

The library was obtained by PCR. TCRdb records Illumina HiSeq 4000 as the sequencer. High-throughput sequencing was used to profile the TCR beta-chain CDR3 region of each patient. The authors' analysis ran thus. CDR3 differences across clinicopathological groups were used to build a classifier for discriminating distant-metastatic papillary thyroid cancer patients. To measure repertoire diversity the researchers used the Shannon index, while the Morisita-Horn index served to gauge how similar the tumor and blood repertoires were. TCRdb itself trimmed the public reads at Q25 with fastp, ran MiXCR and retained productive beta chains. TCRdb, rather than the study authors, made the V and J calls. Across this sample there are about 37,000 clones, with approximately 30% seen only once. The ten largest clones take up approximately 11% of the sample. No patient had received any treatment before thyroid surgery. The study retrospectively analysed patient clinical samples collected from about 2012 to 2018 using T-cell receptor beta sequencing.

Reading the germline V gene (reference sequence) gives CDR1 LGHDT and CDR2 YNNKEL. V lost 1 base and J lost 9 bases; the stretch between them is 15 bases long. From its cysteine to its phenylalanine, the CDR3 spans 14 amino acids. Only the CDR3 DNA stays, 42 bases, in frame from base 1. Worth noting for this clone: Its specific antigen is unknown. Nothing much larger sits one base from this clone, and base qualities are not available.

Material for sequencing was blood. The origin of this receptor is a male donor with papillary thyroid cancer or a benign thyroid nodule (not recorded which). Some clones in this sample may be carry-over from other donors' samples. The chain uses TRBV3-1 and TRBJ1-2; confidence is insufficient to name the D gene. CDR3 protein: CASSQVSGITSYTF. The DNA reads TGTGCCAGCAGCCAAGTTAGTGGGATCACTAGCTACACCTTC.